This T cell receptor beta chain was retrieved from a study of blood T cell repertoires in COVID-19 (dated by TCRdb to 2020 to 2022). Regarding the study in general: Samples covering the acute and convalescent phases of COVID-19 were provided by collaborators in the United States, Italy and Spain. Deeply sampled blood TCRbeta repertoires from subjects exposed to, actively infected with, or recovered from COVID-19 were included in the dataset. The material from the prospective study consisted of cDNA or gDNA derived from T cells, B-cell-depleted T cells, or PBMCs. The repertoires were released in a freely available public database meant as a resource for research on the immune response to SARS-CoV-2. The samples were drawn from two sources: the first 160 participants of the ongoing ImmuneRACE study, and 1,200 or so subjects contributed by 6 global collaborators. Nearly every sample came with metadata listing a de-identified subject ID, COVID-19 status, age in years and sex. HLA class I and class II types, where available, came from metadata supplied by the sample provider rather than from assay-based typing.

As for this clone: Its specific antigen is unknown. No qualities accompany the bases; no much larger clone lies one base away.

One collaborating source in Seattle enrolled patients during active infection and followed them longitudinally through the course of disease. Each collaborating institution followed its own protocols to collect whole blood in K2EDTA tubes. For TCRbeta analysis, collaborators shipped samples as frozen whole blood, isolated PBMCs, or DNA extracted from either of those sample types. V is pruned by 9 bases and J by 4 bases, leaving 11 bases of the junction without a gene match. The germline V gene (reference sequence) supplies CDR1 MNHEY and CDR2 SMNVEV. The CDR3 starts with the cysteine, ends with the phenylalanine, and has 14 residues. Of the read, only the CDR3 DNA is kept; its 42 bases are in frame from base 1. TCRbeta CDR3 regions were amplified from genomic DNA by means of the immunoSEQ Assay, a bias-controlled multiplex PCR. In the source study's methods: The number of nucleated cells in each sample was estimated from the amplification of reference gene primers within the assay. To quantify the absolute abundance of each unique TCRbeta CDR3 rearrangement, sequence reads were collapsed and filtered. For each sample, productive Simpson clonality was calculated as the square root of Simpson's diversity index over productive rearrangements. The table was pulled from immuneACCESS by TCRdb, which kept in-frame rearrangements only. Such tables lose some clones; where checked, under half of the loss comes from unresolved V genes, and the rest has no known cause. D and trimming come from the DNA, and the V and J calls and clone size come from that table. This sample holds 150,000 or so clones; around 82% were observed only once. In total, the top ten clones hold 0.63% of the sample.

Results and caveats for the whole study, not just this receptor: The quantity of clinical and demographic metadata differed by source and by participant and was supplied without curation.

Rearrangement joined TRBV27 to TRBJ1-2; 7 bases in the middle match TRBD1. This sequence was found in a man between 60 and 75 years old with COVID-19, enrolled during active disease. Source material: peripheral blood. CDR3 region: CASFPAGQPYGYTF. The DNA is TGTGCCAGTTTCCCCGCGGGACAGCCCTATGGCTACACCTTC.